Presented here are 29 T cell receptor beta chains from one specimen sequenced in a study of cytotoxic CD8 clonotypes in ibrutinib-treated CLL. Sequenced by immunoSEQ multiplex PCR; TCRdb stores in-frame clones only, minus some. This table holds over 150,000 clones, around three quarters found once. Material: PBMCs, obtained after 24 months of ibrutinib treatment. The receptors originated from a human donor with chronic lymphocytic leukemia.

V and J are TRBV11-2 and TRBJ2-3; a weak D match, TRBD1 (6 bases). Germline V lookup: CDR1 SGHAT, CDR2 FQNNGV. This CDR3 has 14 amino acids. V dropped 5 bases and J dropped 2 bases, with 11 bases sitting between them. The CDR3, as DNA: TGTGCCAGCAGCCAGAACAGGGCCACAGATACGCAGTATTTT. Protein product: CASSQNRATDTQYF.

The chain recombines TRBV5-1 with TRBJ2-1; 11 positions agree with TRBD2. The CDR3 spans 14 residues. Germline trimming cut 5 bases from V and 2 bases from J; bases unmatched to any gene: 0. Germline-derived CDR1 and CDR2 are SGHRS and YFSETQ. This chain's CDR3 is CASRTSGTYNEQFF. Here the CDR3 DNA reads TGCGCCAGCAGGACTAGCGGGACCTACAATGAGCAGTTCTTC.

This chain uses TRBV6-5 with TRBJ2-2; 9 nucleotides align to TRBD1. CDR3 length equals 14 residues. The V gene end was trimmed by 7 bases and the J gene end by 1 base; junction bases not matched to a gene: 1. Germline CDR1 MNHEY, CDR2 SVGAGI. In DNA, the CDR3 is TGTGCCAGCACGGGACAGGGGAACACCGGGGAGCTGTTTTTT. Protein product: CASTGQGNTGELFF.

The V call is TRBV7-9, the J call TRBJ2-7; 8 bases match TRBD2. After removal of 2 bases from V and 6 bases from J, the junction contained 3 bases not matched to a gene. The CDR3 runs 13 residues. Germline V gene data show CDR1 as SEHNR and CDR2 as FQNEAQ (reference sequence). The CDR3 DNA sequence: TGTGCCAGCAGCTTAAATAGCGGGACCGAGCAGTACTTC. Translation gives CASSLNSGTEQYF. Based on the CDR3 plus reference TRBV7-9 and TRBJ2-7, the full variable domain is DTGVSQNPRHKITKRGQNVTFRCDPISEHNRLYWYRQTLGQGPEFLTYFQNEAQLEKSRLLSDRFSAERPKGSFSTLEIQRTEQGDSAMYLCASSLNSGTEQYFGPGTRLTVT.

The V and J genes are TRBV9 and TRBJ2-1, with 7 nucleotides matching TRBD2. The CDR3 has 15 amino acids. The V segment lost 4 bases and the J segment 9 bases; nucleotides outside the gene matches: 13. Germline CDR1 reads SGDLS; CDR2 reads YYNGEE. The CDR3 DNA reads as TGTGCCAGCAGCCCGGGACTACAGAGGGGCGGTGAGCAGTTCTTC. Its protein product is CASSPGLQRGGEQFF.

The V call is TRBV9, the J call TRBJ2-7; TRBD2 aligns across 14 bases. The CDR3 covers 16 residues. J gave up 3 bases and V 3 bases, and 5 bases lay outside the gene matches. Germline V CDR1 and CDR2: SGDLS, YYNGEE. CDR3 DNA: TGTGCCAGCAGCGAGGGACTAGCGGGAGCTTTCTACGAGCAGTACTTC. Protein: CASSEGLAGAFYEQYF.

The chain recombines TRBV9 with TRBJ2-1, with unresolved D. Between the trimmed V and J ends, which lost 0 bases and 2 bases, there was a span of 9 bases. Germline V lookup: CDR1 SGDLS, CDR2 YYNGEE. CDR3 length: 15 amino acids. Here the CDR3 DNA reads TGTGCCAGCAGCGTAGGGGGTCCTACCTACAATGAGCAGTTCTTC. The encoded protein is CASSVGGPTYNEQFF.

The chain links TRBV19 to TRBJ2-2; 9 bases are shared with TRBD2. This CDR3 has 18 amino acids. J gave up 3 bases and V 7 bases, and 15 bases lay outside the gene matches. Germline V gives CDR1 LNHDA, CDR2 SQIVND (reference sequence). CDR3 sequence: CASNPRLAGARYTGELFF. The CDR3 nucleotides are TGTGCCAGTAATCCCCGGTTAGCGGGAGCTCGGTACACCGGGGAGCTGTTTTTT.

This clone was seen a few times. V is TRBV7-8 and J is TRBJ2-7; 11 bases fit TRBD1. V lost 4 bases to trimming and J lost 7 bases; unmatched junction nucleotides: 6. Germline CDR1 and CDR2: SGHVS and FQNEAQ. The CDR3 is 14 amino acids. Here the CDR3 reads CASSSGQGAQEQYF. CDR3 coding DNA: TGTGCCAGCAGCTCCGGACAGGGGGCGCAAGAGCAGTACTTC.

This clone was observed a few times. V and J are TRBV5-1 and TRBJ2-1; TRBD2 matches 8 bases. Germline CDR1 SGHRS, CDR2 YFSETQ. V trimming: 2 bases; J trimming: 9 bases; junction bases outside the gene matches: 13. The CDR3 is 16 residues long. The CDR3 DNA is TGCGCCAGCAGCTTCACCCTTTGGACTAGCTCTAGTGAGCAGTTCTTC. Protein product: CASSFTLWTSSSEQFF.

The chain couples TRBV29-1 to TRBJ1-2; D gene unclear. The CDR3 has 11 amino acids. Deletions cut 8 bases from V and 1 base from J, with 8 bases between. CDR1 is SQVTM, CDR2 ANQGSEA, per germline. The CDR3 nucleotides are TGCAGCTTTGGGGTTAACTATGGCTACACCTTC. Protein product: CSFGVNYGYTF.

This rearrangement joins TRBV12-5 to TRBJ2-7, with TRBD1 matching 9 bases. The length of the CDR3 is 15 residues. V dropped 2 bases and J dropped 3; count of bases not matched to a gene: 5. Germline CDR1 is LGHNT and CDR2 is FRNRAP. CDR3 loop: CASGLWDRDHYEQYF. The CDR3, as DNA: TGTGCTAGTGGTTTGTGGGACAGGGACCACTACGAGCAGTACTTC.

The CDR3 sequence is CASSPVFGTAAYEQYF. The CDR3 bases are TGCGCCAGCAGCCCGGTGTTTGGGACAGCCGCCTACGAGCAGTACTTC. The gene calls are TRBV5-1 and TRBJ2-7; 7 positions match TRBD1. This CDR3 contains 16 residues. With 4 bases clipped from V and 2 bases from J, the junction kept 12 bases outside the gene matches. Germline V CDR1 and CDR2: SGHRS, YFSETQ.

The CDR3 sequence: CASSFPPSGRGGNEQFF. The CDR3 DNA is TGTGCCAGCAGCTTCCCCCCCAGCGGGAGAGGGGGCAATGAGCAGTTCTTC. J is TRBJ2-1 and V is TRBV13; 8 bases are shared with TRBD2. This CDR3 spans 17 amino acids. Looked up from germline, CDR1 is PRHDT and CDR2 is FYEKMQ (reference sequence). V shed 3 bases and J 6 bases; nucleotides not matched to a gene: 13.

The V and J genes are TRBV5-6 and TRBJ2-7; no clear D gene. Germline CDR1 reads SGHDT; CDR2 reads YYEEEE. V was cut by 4 bases and J by 4 bases, with 15 bases left in between. This CDR3 region has 14 residues. As DNA, the CDR3 is TGTGCCAGCAGCCCCCCGGGTAGGATGTACGAGCAGTACTTC. Protein: CASSPPGRMYEQYF.

This clone came up a few times. The chain employs TRBV18 and TRBJ1-5; TRBD1 is a possible D gene (6 bases). V gave up 4 bases and J gave up 4 bases, with 8 bases separating them. This CDR3 contains 13 residues. CDR1 and CDR2 from the germline V gene are KGHSH and LQKENI. DNA for the CDR3: TGTGCCAGCTCACTGGACAGTAATCAGCCCCAGCATTTT. The encoded protein is CASSLDSNQPQHF.

The chain links TRBV7-2 to TRBJ1-1; D is unclear. The germline V gene encodes CDR1 SGHTA and CDR2 FQGNSA. This CDR3 comprises 15 residues. V was shortened by 2 bases and J by 5 bases, with 15 bases between the two germline ends. Here the CDR3 reads CASSLYLGVRTEAFF. For the CDR3, the DNA is TGTGCCAGCAGCTTATATTTGGGCGTAAGGACTGAAGCTTTCTTT.

The chain uses TRBV28 and TRBJ2-1, with D perhaps TRBD1 (7 bases). V was trimmed by 6 bases and J by 0 bases, leaving 12 bases between them. Per the germline V gene, CDR1 is MDHEN and CDR2 is SYDVKM. The CDR3 has 15 residues. The CDR3 protein is CASSQGGPSYNEQFF. The CDR3 DNA sequence: TGTGCCAGCAGCCAGGGGGGTCCCTCCTACAATGAGCAGTTCTTC.

As DNA, the CDR3 is TGCGCCAGCAGCCAAGATCCTAGCGGGAGGGACCAGTACTTC. This gives the protein CASSQDPSGRDQYF. V gene TRBV4-3 combines with J gene TRBJ2-5; 12 bases are a match to TRBD2. Germline V lookup: CDR1 LGHNA, CDR2 YSLEER. V was clipped by 0 bases and J by 10 bases; unmatched bases: 3. The CDR3 runs 14 residues.

The CDR3 loop reads CASSLTRGRRQETQYF. CDR3 DNA sequence: TGCGCCAGCAGCCTAACGAGGGGGCGGCGCCAAGAGACCCAGTACTTC. The rearrangement uses TRBV4-3 and TRBJ2-5, with TRBD1 matching over 7 bases. This CDR3 spans 16 amino acids. The germline V gene encodes CDR1 LGHNA and CDR2 YSLEER. Trimming at V came to 4 bases and at J to 1 base, leaving 9 bases not matched to a gene.

This clone was recorded a few times. This chain's CDR3 is CASSIGWAANEKLFF. The DNA of the CDR3 is TGTGCCAGCAGTATAGGCTGGGCTGCTAATGAAAAACTGTTTTTT. The V gene is TRBV2, the J gene TRBJ1-4; D unresolved. V lost 5 bases, J lost 3 bases, and 13 bases lay in between. This CDR3 is 15 amino acids long. Germline-derived CDR1 and CDR2 are SNHLY and FYNNEI.

The chain carries TRBV6-4 and TRBJ2-3, with D maybe TRBD2 (6 bases). The CDR3 length is 14 residues. Germline values: CDR1 MRHNA, CDR2 SNTAGT. V lost 2 bases, J lost 5 bases, and 11 bases lay in between. The CDR3 bases are TGTGCCAGCAGTGACGGGGGAGGAATAGATACGCAGTATTTT. It yields the protein CASSDGGGIDTQYF.

The CDR3 region has the DNA TGTGCCAGCAGCCAAGGGTGGAGACACTCCTACGAGCAGTACTTC. Amino acid sequence: CASSQGWRHSYEQYF. J is TRBJ2-7 and V is TRBV14; D not resolved. This CDR3 has 15 amino acids. Trimming stripped 1 base from V and 0 bases from J, with 10 bases between. CDR1 is SGHDN and CDR2 is FVKESK in the germline V gene. The full variable domain, rest sourced from reference TRBV14 and TRBJ2-7, is EAGVTQFPSHSVIEKGQTVTLRCDPISGHDNLYWYRRVMGKEIKFLLHFVKESKQDESGMPNNRFLAERTGGTYSTLKVQPAELEDSGVYFCASSQGWRHSYEQYFGPGTRLTVT.

The chain combines TRBV19 with TRBJ1-1, with D unclear. V was trimmed by 6 bases and J by 1 base, leaving 9 bases between them. Germline-derived CDR1 and CDR2 are LNHDA and SQIVND (reference sequence). The CDR3 is 13 amino acids. The CDR3 loop is CASRLHKNTEAFF. The CDR3 DNA reads TGTGCCAGTAGGTTGCACAAGAACACTGAAGCTTTCTTT.

The V call is TRBV29-1, the J call TRBJ1-2; unclear D gene. CDR3 length: 13 residues. Per the germline V gene, CDR1 is SQVTM and CDR2 is ANQGSEA. Trimming stripped 1 base from V and 2 bases from J, with 8 bases between. This CDR3 reads CSVEGGGNYGYTF. The CDR3 DNA is TGCAGCGTTGAAGGAGGCGGAAACTATGGCTACACCTTC. Drawing the rest from reference TRBV29-1 and TRBJ1-2, the complete variable domain is SAVISQKPSRDICQRGTSLTIQCQVDSQVTMMFWYRQQPGQSLTLIATANQGSEATYESGFVIDKFPISRPNLTFSTLTVSNMSPEDSSIYLCSVEGGGNYGYTFGSGTRLTVV.

This clone came up a few times. CDR3: CASSLADEKLFF. The CDR3 DNA reads TGTGCCAGCAGCTTAGCGGATGAAAAACTGTTTTTT. The chain joins TRBV7-9 to TRBJ1-4; D is uncertain. The CDR3 runs 12 residues. Trimming took off 0 bases at V and 6 bases at J, with 2 bases between the two ends. Germline-derived CDR1 and CDR2 are SEHNR and FQNEAQ (reference sequence).

This clone was recorded only once. The junction differs from germline at one of its ends, possibly a read error. This sequence joins TRBV14 and TRBJ2-7; no clear D. The CDR3 has 13 residues. Germline V gives CDR1 SGHDN, CDR2 FVKESK. The CDR3 reads CASSQVFSLGLSF. As DNA, the CDR3 is TGTGCCAGCAGCCAAGTTTTTAGCTTGGGTTTGTCCTTC.

This chain links TRBV30 with TRBJ1-3; 8 bases match TRBD1. This CDR3 has 14 amino acids. The J segment lost 4 bases and the V segment lost 4 bases, leaving 6 bases of the junction unmatched. CDR1 GTSNPN and CDR2 SVGIG come from the germline V gene (reference sequence). The CDR3, as DNA: TGTGCCTGGAATCCGACAGGGGCAGGAAACACCATATATTTT. It specifies CAWNPTGAGNTIYF.

The gene calls are TRBV27 and TRBJ2-7; TRBD2 matches at 11 bases. J gave up 5 bases and V 4 bases, and 4 bases lay outside the gene matches. Per the germline V gene, CDR1 is MNHEY and CDR2 is SMNVEV (reference sequence). The CDR3 extends over 14 amino acids. The CDR3 spells CASSSLAGGDEQYF. The CDR3 coding sequence is TGTGCCAGCAGTTCCCTAGCGGGAGGAGACGAGCAGTACTTC.